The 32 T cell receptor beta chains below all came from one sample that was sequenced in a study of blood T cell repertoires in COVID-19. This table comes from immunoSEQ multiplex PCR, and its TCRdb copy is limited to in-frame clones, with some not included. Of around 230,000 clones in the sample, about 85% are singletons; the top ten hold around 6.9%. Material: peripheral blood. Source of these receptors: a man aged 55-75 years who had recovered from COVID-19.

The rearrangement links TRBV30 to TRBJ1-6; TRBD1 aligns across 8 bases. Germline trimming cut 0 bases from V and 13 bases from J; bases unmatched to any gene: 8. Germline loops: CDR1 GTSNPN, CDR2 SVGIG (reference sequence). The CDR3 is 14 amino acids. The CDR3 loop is CAWSVGQGFAPLHF. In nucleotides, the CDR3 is TGTGCCTGGAGTGTCGGACAGGGATTTGCGCCCCTCCACTTT.

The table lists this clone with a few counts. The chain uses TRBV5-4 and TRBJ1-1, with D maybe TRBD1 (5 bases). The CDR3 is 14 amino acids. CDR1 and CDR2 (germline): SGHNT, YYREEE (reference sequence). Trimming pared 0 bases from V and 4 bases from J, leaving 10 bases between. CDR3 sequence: CASSLGQGGTEAFF. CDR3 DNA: TGTGCCAGCAGCTTGGGGCAGGGAGGCACTGAAGCTTTCTTT.

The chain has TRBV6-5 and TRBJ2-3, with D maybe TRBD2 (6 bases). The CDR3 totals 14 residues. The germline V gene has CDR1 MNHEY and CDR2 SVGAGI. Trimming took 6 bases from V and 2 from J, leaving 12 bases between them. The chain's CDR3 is CASRRDSLTDTQYF. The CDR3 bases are TGTGCCAGCAGACGGGACTCCCTCACAGATACGCAGTATTTT.

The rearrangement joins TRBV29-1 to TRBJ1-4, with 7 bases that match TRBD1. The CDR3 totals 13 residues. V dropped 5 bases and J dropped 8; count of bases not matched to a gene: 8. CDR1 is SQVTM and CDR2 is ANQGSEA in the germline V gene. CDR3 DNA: TGCAGCGTTAGCCAGGGGGTGGAGGAAAAACTGTTTTTT. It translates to CSVSQGVEEKLFF. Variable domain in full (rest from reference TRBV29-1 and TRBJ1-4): SAVISQKPSRDICQRGTSLTIQCQVDSQVTMMFWYRQQPGQSLTLIATANQGSEATYESGFVIDKFPISRPNLTFSTLTVSNMSPEDSSIYLCSVSQGVEEKLFFGSGTQLSVL.

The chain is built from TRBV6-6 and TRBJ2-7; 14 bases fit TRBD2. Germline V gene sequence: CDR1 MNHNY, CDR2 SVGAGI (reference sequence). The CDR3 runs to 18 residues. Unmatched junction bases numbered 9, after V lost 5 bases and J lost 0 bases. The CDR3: CASSQRTSGGPSSYEQYF. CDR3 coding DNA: TGTGCCAGCAGTCAGCGGACTAGCGGGGGGCCGAGCTCCTACGAGCAGTACTTC.

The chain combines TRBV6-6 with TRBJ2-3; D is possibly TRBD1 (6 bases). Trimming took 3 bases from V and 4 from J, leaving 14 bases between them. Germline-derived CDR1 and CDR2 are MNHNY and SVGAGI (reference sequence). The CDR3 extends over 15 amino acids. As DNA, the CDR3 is TGTGCCAGCAGTTATGTGCAGGGGACGGCAGATACGCAGTATTTT. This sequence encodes CASSYVQGTADTQYF.

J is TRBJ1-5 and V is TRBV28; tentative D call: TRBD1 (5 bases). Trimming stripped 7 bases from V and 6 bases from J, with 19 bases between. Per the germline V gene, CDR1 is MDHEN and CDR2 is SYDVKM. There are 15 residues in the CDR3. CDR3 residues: CASTHGAGLGQPQHF. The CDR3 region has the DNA TGTGCCAGCACCCACGGGGCGGGGTTGGGTCAGCCCCAGCATTTT.

CDR3 in DNA: TGCGCCAGCAGCCGGGACAGGGGCTACGAGCAGTACGTC. This translates into CASSRDRGYEQYV. The chain is built from TRBV5-1 and TRBJ2-7; 10 bases map to TRBD1. The CDR3 covers 13 residues. Trimming took 4 bases from V and 3 from J; bases not matched to a gene: 1. CDR1 SGHRS and CDR2 YFSETQ come from the germline V gene.

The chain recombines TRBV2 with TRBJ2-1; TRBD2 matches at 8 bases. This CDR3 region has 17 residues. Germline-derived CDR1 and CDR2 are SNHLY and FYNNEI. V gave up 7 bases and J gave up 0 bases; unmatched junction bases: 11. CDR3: CASMSSGTWSSYNEQFF. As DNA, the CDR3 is TGTGCCAGCATGAGTAGCGGGACTTGGAGCTCCTACAATGAGCAGTTCTTC.

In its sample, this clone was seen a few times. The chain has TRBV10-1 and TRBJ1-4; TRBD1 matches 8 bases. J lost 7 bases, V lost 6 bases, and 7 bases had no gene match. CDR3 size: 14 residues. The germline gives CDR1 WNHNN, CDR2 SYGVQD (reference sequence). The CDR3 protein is CASSRQGRAEKLFF. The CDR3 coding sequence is TGCGCCAGCAGCCGACAGGGGAGGGCTGAAAAACTGTTTTTT.

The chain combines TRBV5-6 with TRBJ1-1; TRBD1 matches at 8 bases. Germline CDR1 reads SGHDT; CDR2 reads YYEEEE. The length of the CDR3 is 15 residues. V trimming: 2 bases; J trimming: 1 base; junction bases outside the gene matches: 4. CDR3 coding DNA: TGTGCCAGCAGCTTCATCGGACAGGGGAACACTGAAGCTTTCTTT. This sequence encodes CASSFIGQGNTEAFF.

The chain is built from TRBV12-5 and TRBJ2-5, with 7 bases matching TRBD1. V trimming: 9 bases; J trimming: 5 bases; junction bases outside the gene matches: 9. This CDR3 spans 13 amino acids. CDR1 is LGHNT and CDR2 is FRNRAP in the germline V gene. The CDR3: CASVQGIGETQYF. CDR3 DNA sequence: TGTGCTAGCGTACAGGGGATCGGGGAGACCCAGTACTTC.

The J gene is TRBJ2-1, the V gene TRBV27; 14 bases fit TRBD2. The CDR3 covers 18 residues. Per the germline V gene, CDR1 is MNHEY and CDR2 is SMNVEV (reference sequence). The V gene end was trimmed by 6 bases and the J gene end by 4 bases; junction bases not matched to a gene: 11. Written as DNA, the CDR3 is TGTGCCAGCAGCCGTGCCCCTTGGACTAGCGGGGGGTACAATGAGCAGTTCTTC. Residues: CASSRAPWTSGGYNEQFF.

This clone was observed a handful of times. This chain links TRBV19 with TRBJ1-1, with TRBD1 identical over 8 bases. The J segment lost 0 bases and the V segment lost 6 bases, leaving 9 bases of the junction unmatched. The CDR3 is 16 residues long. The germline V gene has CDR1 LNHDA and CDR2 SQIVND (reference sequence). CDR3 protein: CASRHRTGLVNTEAFF. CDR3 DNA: TGTGCCAGTAGGCACCGGACAGGGTTGGTGAACACTGAAGCTTTCTTT.

The CDR3 is CASRPRTGLAKNIQYF. In DNA form, the CDR3 reads TGTGCCAGCAGACCTCGGACAGGTCTAGCCAAAAACATTCAGTACTTC. V and J are TRBV6-2 or TRBV6-3 and TRBJ2-4; the match to TRBD1 covers 7 bases. Trimming at V came to 6 bases and at J to 0 bases, leaving 8 bases not matched to a gene. Germline assignment: CDR1 MNHEY and CDR2 SVGEGT. This CDR3 region has 16 residues.

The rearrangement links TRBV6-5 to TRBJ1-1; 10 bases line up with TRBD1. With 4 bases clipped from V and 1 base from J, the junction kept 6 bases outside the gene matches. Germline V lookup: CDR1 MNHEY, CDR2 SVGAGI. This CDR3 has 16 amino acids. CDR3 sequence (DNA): TGTGCCAGCAGTTCTGACAGGGGGCGAGGGAACACTGAAGCTTTCTTT. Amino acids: CASSSDRGRGNTEAFF.

In nucleotides, the CDR3 is TGTGCCAGCAGTTCCGGACTTCGCGAAGCCAAAAACATTCAGTACTTC. Translating gives CASSSGLREAKNIQYF. The chain is built from TRBV6-2 or TRBV6-3 and TRBJ2-4; TRBD2 might be the D (5 bases). Trimming pared 4 bases from V and 0 bases from J, leaving 13 bases between. CDR1 is MNHEY, CDR2 SVGEGT, per germline. The CDR3 loop spans 16 amino acids.

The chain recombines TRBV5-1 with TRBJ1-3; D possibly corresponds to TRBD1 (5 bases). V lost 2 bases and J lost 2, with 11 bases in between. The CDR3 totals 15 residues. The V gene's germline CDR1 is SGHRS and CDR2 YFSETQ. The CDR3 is CASSLPTVPGNTIYF. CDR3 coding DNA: TGCGCCAGCAGCTTACCGACAGTTCCTGGAAACACCATATATTTT.

The CDR3 loop reads CASSFRDRVQETQYF. In DNA, the CDR3 is TGTGCCAGCAGCTTCCGGGACAGGGTCCAGGAGACCCAGTACTTC. J is TRBJ2-5 and V is TRBV11-3, with TRBD1 identical over 9 bases. CDR3 length: 15 residues. CDR1 and CDR2 from the germline V gene are SGHNT and YENEEA. With V trimmed by 3 bases and J by 5 bases, 7 bases remained unmatched.

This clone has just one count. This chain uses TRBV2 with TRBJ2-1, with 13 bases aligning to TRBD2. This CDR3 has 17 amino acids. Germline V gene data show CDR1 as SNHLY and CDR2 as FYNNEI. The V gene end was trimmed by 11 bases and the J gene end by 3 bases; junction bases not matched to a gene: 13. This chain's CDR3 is CAGPTSGGQFLYNEQFF. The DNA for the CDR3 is TGTGCCGGCCCGACTAGCGGGGGGCAGTTCCTCTACAATGAGCAGTTCTTC.

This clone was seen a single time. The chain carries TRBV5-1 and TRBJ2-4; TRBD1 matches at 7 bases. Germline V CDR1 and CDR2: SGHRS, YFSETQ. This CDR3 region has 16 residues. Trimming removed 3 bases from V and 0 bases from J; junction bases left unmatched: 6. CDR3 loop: CASSSNRGPAKNIQYF. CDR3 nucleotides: TGCGCCAGCAGCTCCAACAGGGGACCAGCCAAAAACATTCAGTACTTC.

CDR3 residues: CASSLVGSGGTQETQYF. The CDR3 DNA reads as TGTGCCAGCAGCTTAGTAGGAAGCGGGGGGACCCAAGAGACCCAGTACTTC. The chain joins TRBV7-9 to TRBJ2-5; TRBD2 aligns across 9 bases. V shed 1 base and J 1 base; nucleotides not matched to a gene: 7. The CDR3 spans 17 residues. In germline, CDR1 is SEHNR, CDR2 FQNEAQ (reference sequence).

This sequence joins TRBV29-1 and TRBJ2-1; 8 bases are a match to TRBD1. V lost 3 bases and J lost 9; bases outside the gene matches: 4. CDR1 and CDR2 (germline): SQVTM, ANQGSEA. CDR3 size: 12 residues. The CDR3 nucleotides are TGCAGCGTTGACAGGGGGCGAATTGAGCAGTTCTTC. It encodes CSVDRGRIEQFF.

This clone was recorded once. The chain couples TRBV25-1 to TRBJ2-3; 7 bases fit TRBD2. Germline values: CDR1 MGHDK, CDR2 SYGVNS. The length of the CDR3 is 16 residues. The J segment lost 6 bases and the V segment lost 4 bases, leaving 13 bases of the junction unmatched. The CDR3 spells CASSASAGVTDDTQYF. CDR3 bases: TGTGCCAGCAGTGCTAGCGCGGGGGTCACAGATGATACGCAGTATTTT.

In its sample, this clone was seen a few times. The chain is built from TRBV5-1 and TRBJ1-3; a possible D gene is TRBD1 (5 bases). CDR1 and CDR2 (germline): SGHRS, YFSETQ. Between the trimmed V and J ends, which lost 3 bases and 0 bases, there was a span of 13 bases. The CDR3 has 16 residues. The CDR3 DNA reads TGCGCCAGCAGCTATGAACAGGCCCGCTCTGGAAACACCATATATTTT. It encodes CASSYEQARSGNTIYF.

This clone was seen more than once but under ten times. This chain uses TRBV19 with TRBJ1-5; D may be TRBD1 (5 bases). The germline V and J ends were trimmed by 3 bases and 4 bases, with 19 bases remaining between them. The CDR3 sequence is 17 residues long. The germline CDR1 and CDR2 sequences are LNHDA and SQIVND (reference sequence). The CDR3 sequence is CASSIGLLRGENQPQHF. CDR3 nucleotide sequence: TGTGCCAGTAGTATTGGTCTGCTGCGGGGGGAGAATCAGCCCCAGCATTTT.

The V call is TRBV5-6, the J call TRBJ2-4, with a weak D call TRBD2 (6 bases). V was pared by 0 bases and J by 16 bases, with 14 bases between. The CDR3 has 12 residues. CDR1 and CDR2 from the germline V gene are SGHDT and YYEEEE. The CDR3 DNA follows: TGTGCCAGCAGCTTGGGGTTTGGGACTTTATACTTC. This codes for CASSLGFGTLYF.

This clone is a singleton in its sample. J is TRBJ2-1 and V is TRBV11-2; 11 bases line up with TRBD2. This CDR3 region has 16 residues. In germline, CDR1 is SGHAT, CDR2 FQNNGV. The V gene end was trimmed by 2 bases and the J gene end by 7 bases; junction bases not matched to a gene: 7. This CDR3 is CASSLMGLAERNEQFF. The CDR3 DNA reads TGTGCCAGCAGCTTAATGGGACTAGCGGAACGGAATGAGCAGTTCTTC.

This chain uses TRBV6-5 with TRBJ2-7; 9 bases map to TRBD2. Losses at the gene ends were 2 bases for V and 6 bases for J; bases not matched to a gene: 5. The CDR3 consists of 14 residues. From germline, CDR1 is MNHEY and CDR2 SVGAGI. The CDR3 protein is CASSYSGRTSEQYV. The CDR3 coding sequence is TGTGCCAGCAGTTACAGCGGGAGGACGAGCGAGCAGTACGTC.

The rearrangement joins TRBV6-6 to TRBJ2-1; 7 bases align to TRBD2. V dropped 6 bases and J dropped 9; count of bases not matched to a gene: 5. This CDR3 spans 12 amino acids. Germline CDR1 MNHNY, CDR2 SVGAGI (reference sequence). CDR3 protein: CASRRLAFEQFF. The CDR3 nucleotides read TGTGCCAGCAGACGACTAGCTTTTGAGCAGTTCTTC.

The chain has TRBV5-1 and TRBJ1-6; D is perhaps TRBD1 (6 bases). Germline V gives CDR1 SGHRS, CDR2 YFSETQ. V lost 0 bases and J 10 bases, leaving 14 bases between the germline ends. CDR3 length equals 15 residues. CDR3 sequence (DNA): TGCGCCAGCAGCTTGGAGGGCAGGGGCGGCTCACCCCTCCACTTT. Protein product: CASSLEGRGGSPLHF.

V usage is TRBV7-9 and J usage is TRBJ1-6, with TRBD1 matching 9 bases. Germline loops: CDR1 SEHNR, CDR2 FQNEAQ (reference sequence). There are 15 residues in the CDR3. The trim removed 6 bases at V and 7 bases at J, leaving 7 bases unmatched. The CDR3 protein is CASRDTTGGNSPLHF. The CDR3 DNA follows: TGTGCCAGCAGAGATACAACAGGGGGCAATTCACCCCTCCACTTT.